A selection of T cell receptor beta chains follows, all from one sample in a study of blood T cell repertoires in COVID-19. The data were produced by immunoSEQ multiplex PCR, yet TCRdb's version contains in-frame clones alone and is incomplete. The sample has approximately 250,000 clones; roughly 90% are singletons. The sample comprised peripheral blood. These TCRs come from a woman in her 70s with COVID-19, enrolled during active disease. CDR3s include the opening cysteine and the closing phenylalanine or tryptophan. Only some rows state a clone size, as once, few, many or a class for expanded clones.

V,size,J,CDR3
TRBV18,once,TRBJ1-5,CASSGDRGQPQHF
TRBV12-3/TRBV12-4,-,TRBJ2-5,CASSTSAQETQYF
TRBV11-2,-,TRBJ2-1,CASSSGTGSSYNEQFF
TRBV9,many,TRBJ2-2,CASSGTFSGELFF
TRBV6-2/TRBV6-3,-,TRBJ1-1,CASSQLTGGAFF
TRBV6-1,-,TRBJ2-7,CASSEAGGGQGSLYSYEQYF
TRBV7-9,few,TRBJ1-3,CASSLTTYSGNTIYF
TRBV24-1,once,TRBJ1-3,CATSDHRGPGNTIYF
TRBV6-2/TRBV6-3,few,TRBJ1-1,CASSFRGNTEAFF
TRBV28,-,TRBJ2-1,CASSGLAGVNEQFF
TRBV5-1,-,TRBJ1-2,CASSSGTGPEGGYTF
TRBV5-1,-,TRBJ2-3,CASSLGARGDTQYF
TRBV7-8,-,TRBJ1-6,CASSLRHPNSPLHF
TRBV12-5,-,TRBJ2-7,CASGLGQATYEQYF
TRBV7-2,-,TRBJ2-7,CASSRGYEQYF
TRBV7-2,-,TRBJ1-2,CASSSRGVYGYTF
TRBV19,-,TRBJ1-5,CASSIMGQEGQPQHF
TRBV6-5,once,TRBJ2-3,CASSLAGTSTDTQYF
TRBV27,-,TRBJ1-2,CATLGTGGGYTF
TRBV6-5,-,TRBJ2-3,CASSYVGSTDTQYF
TRBV5-1,-,TRBJ1-2,CASSLGRVDGYTF
TRBV27,once,TRBJ2-1,CASSPLAGAYNEQFF
TRBV2,few,TRBJ1-2,CASKPGQGNYGYTF
TRBV7-8,-,TRBJ2-1,CASSWGQINEQFF
TRBV2,many,TRBJ1-3,CASSEALSGPGNTIYF
TRBV2,-,TRBJ1-5,CASSKGQVGNQPQHF
TRBV6-5,-,TRBJ1-2,CASSHKGTGSNGYTF
TRBV25-1,once,TRBJ2-7,CASSEGGWSEQYF
TRBV24-1,-,TRBJ2-1,CANREYHEQFF
TRBV5-1,-,TRBJ2-3,CASSLIYPDTQYF
TRBV7-9,-,TRBJ1-2,CASSYREFGIDGYTF
TRBV6-2/TRBV6-3,once,TRBJ1-1,CASSSRQGGTEAFF
TRBV11-2,-,TRBJ2-3,CASSSDRGTDTQYF
TRBV21-1,-,TRBJ1-1,CASSAQGVTEAFF
TRBV5-6,once,TRBJ1-2,CASSFATGYGYTF
TRBV24-1,-,TRBJ1-2,CATSDITGDYGYTF
TRBV30,-,TRBJ2-1,CAWSVGTGIRNEQFF
TRBV6-5,-,TRBJ1-3,CASSSGERAGNTIYF
TRBV5-1,-,TRBJ1-4,CASSFRGDEKLFF
TRBV18,-,TRBJ1-2,CASSPPDRGQGYGYTF
TRBV7-2,once,TRBJ1-1,CASSLRWRGTEAFF
TRBV29-1,once,TRBJ2-3,CSVEVGGTQYF